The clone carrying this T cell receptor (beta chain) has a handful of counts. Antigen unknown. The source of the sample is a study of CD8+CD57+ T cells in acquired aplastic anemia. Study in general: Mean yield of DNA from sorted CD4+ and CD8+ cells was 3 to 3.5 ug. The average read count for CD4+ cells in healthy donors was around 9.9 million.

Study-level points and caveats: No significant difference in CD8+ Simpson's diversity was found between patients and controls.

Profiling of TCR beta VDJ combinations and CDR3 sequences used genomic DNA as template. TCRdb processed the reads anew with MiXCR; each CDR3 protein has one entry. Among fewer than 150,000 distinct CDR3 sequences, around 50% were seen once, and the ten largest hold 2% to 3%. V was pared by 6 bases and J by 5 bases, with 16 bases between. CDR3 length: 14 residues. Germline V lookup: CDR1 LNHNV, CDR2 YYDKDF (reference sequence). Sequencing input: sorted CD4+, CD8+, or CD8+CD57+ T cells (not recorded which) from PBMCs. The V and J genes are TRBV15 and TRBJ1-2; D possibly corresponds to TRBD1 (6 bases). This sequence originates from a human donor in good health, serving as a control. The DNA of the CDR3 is TGTGCCACCAGACCCTCAGGGGACCCATATGGCTACACCTTC. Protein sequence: CATRPSGDPYGYTF.